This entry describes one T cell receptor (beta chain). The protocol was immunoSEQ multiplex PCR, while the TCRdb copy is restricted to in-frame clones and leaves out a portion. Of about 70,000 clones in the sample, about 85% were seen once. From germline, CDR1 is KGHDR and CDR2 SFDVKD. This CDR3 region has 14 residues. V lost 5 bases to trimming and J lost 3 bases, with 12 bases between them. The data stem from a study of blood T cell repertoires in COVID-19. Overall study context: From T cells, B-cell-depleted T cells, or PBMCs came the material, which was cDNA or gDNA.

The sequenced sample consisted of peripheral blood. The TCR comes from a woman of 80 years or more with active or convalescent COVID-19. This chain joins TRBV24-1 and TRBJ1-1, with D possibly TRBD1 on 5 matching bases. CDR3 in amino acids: CATSAGRLDTEAFF. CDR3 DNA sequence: TGTGCCACCAGTGCAGGGAGGCTGGACACTGAAGCTTTCTTT.